This is a list of T cell receptor beta chains from one sample in a study of T cell responses to AZD1222 COVID-19 vaccine. Some clones are missing from TCRdb's copy, which holds only in-frame ones; the method was immunoSEQ multiplex PCR. In the table there are about 120,000 clones, approximately 92% of which are singletons. The sequencing used peripheral blood, collected on day 0 of AZD1222 vaccination. Receptor source: an adult in good health. CDR3s include the opening cysteine and the closing phenylalanine or tryptophan. The D gene is left open where the match is weak. Only some rows state a clone size, as once, few, many or a class for expanded clones.

V gene: TRBV3-1/TRBV3-2
D gene: TRBD2
clone size: NA
J gene: TRBJ2-7
CDR3 protein: CASSQMRGVSSYEQYF
CDR3 DNA: TGTGCCAGCAGCCAAATGCGGGGGGTATCGTCCTACGAGCAGTACTTC

V gene: TRBV5-6
D gene: NA
clone size: NA
J gene: TRBJ1-5
CDR3 protein: CASSPQGSGQPQHF
CDR3 DNA: TGTGCCAGCAGCCCGCAAGGGTCAGGGCAGCCCCAGCATTTT

V gene: TRBV2
D gene: NA
clone size: NA
J gene: TRBJ2-7
CDR3 protein: CASRVTGTYEQYF
CDR3 DNA: TGTGCCAGCAGGGTGACAGGTACCTACGAGCAGTACTTC

V gene: TRBV19
D gene: NA
clone size: NA
J gene: TRBJ2-7
CDR3 protein: CASSKGQNYEQYF
CDR3 DNA: TGTGCCAGTAGTAAGGGGCAAAACTACGAGCAGTACTTC

V gene: TRBV11-3
D gene: NA
clone size: NA
J gene: TRBJ2-2
CDR3 protein: CASSFLRDTGELFF
CDR3 DNA: TGTGCCAGCAGCTTTTTGCGGGACACCGGGGAGCTGTTTTTT

V gene: TRBV27
D gene: NA
clone size: NA
J gene: TRBJ2-1
CDR3 protein: CASSLQGTYNEQFF
CDR3 DNA: TGTGCCAGCAGTCTTCAGGGGACCTACAATGAGCAGTTCTTC

V gene: TRBV5-4
D gene: NA
clone size: NA
J gene: TRBJ2-5
CDR3 protein: CASSLGRETQYF
CDR3 DNA: TGTGCCAGCAGCTTGGGGCGAGAGACCCAGTACTTC

V gene: TRBV10-3
D gene: NA
clone size: NA
J gene: TRBJ2-2
CDR3 protein: CAITRTANTGELFF
CDR3 DNA: TGTGCCATCACCAGGACTGCGAACACCGGGGAGCTGTTTTTT

V gene: TRBV5-6
D gene: NA
clone size: NA
J gene: TRBJ1-5
CDR3 protein: CASSLDNQPQHF
CDR3 DNA: TGTGCCAGCAGTTTGGATAATCAGCCCCAGCATTTT

V gene: TRBV27
D gene: NA
clone size: NA
J gene: TRBJ1-5
CDR3 protein: CASNLIGTNGRPQHF
CDR3 DNA: TGTGCCAGCAATCTAATAGGGACGAACGGGCGGCCCCAGCATTTT

V gene: TRBV10-3
D gene: TRBD2
clone size: NA
J gene: TRBJ2-1
CDR3 protein: CAISGAGGPNEQFF
CDR3 DNA: TGTGCCATCAGTGGTGCGGGAGGGCCAAATGAGCAGTTCTTC

V gene: TRBV9
D gene: TRBD1
clone size: NA
J gene: TRBJ2-7
CDR3 protein: CASSADRVPYEQYF
CDR3 DNA: TGTGCCAGCAGCGCGGACAGGGTGCCCTACGAGCAGTACTTC

V gene: TRBV18
D gene: NA
clone size: NA
J gene: TRBJ1-2
CDR3 protein: CASSPKNKYGYTF
CDR3 DNA: TGTGCCAGCTCACCTAAAAACAAGTATGGCTACACCTTC

V gene: TRBV7-2
D gene: NA
clone size: NA
J gene: TRBJ1-4
CDR3 protein: CASSRSTTNEKLFF
CDR3 DNA: TGTGCCAGCAGCCGCTCCACAACTAATGAAAAACTGTTTTTT

V gene: TRBV7-3
D gene: NA
clone size: NA
J gene: TRBJ1-1
CDR3 protein: CASSLKENTEAFF
CDR3 DNA: TGTGCCAGCAGCTTAAAGGAGAACACTGAAGCTTTCTTT

V gene: TRBV6-5
D gene: NA
clone size: NA
J gene: TRBJ1-2
CDR3 protein: CASSYVPPGADYGYTF
CDR3 DNA: TGTGCCAGCAGTTACGTTCCCCCAGGGGCGGACTATGGCTACACCTTC

V gene: TRBV4-2
D gene: TRBD2
clone size: few
J gene: TRBJ2-7
CDR3 protein: CASSPRLAGVYEQYF
CDR3 DNA: TGTGCCAGCAGCCCCCGGCTAGCGGGAGTATACGAGCAGTACTTC

V gene: TRBV28
D gene: NA
clone size: NA
J gene: TRBJ1-2
CDR3 protein: CASSPPLSNYGYTF
CDR3 DNA: TGTGCCAGCAGTCCCCCTCTGAGTAACTATGGCTACACCTTC

V gene: TRBV18
D gene: TRBD1
clone size: NA
J gene: TRBJ2-4
CDR3 protein: CASSPDRNENIQYF
CDR3 DNA: TGTGCCAGCTCCCCGGACAGGAACGAAAACATTCAGTACTTC

V gene: TRBV5-1
D gene: NA
clone size: NA
J gene: TRBJ2-7
CDR3 protein: CASSPGYEQYF
CDR3 DNA: TGCGCCAGCAGCCCCGGCTACGAGCAGTACTTC

V gene: TRBV6-5
D gene: NA
clone size: few
J gene: TRBJ2-7
CDR3 protein: CASKYRSSSYEQYF
CDR3 DNA: TGTGCCAGCAAGTACAGGTCAAGCTCCTACGAGCAGTACTTC

V gene: TRBV15
D gene: TRBD1
clone size: NA
J gene: TRBJ1-4
CDR3 protein: CASQGDRGEKLFF
CDR3 DNA: TGTGCCTCACAGGGGGACAGGGGTGAAAAACTGTTTTTT

V gene: TRBV6-5
D gene: NA
clone size: NA
J gene: TRBJ2-2
CDR3 protein: CASKYGQGRELFF
CDR3 DNA: TGTGCCAGCAAATACGGTCAGGGGCGGGAGCTGTTTTTT

V gene: TRBV19
D gene: NA
clone size: few
J gene: TRBJ2-2
CDR3 protein: CASSIRGAGELFF
CDR3 DNA: TGTGCCAGTAGTATAAGGGGAGCCGGGGAGCTGTTTTTT

V gene: TRBV5-6
D gene: NA
clone size: NA
J gene: TRBJ1-4
CDR3 protein: CASSLRRALTNEKLFF
CDR3 DNA: TGTGCCAGCAGCTTGCGCAGGGCCTTAACTAATGAAAAACTGTTTTTT

V gene: TRBV24-1
D gene: NA
clone size: once
J gene: TRBJ2-3
CDR3 protein: CATRGTDTQYF
CDR3 DNA: TGTGCCACCAGGGGCACAGATACGCAGTATTTT

V gene: TRBV6-4
D gene: NA
clone size: NA
J gene: TRBJ2-1
CDR3 protein: CASSLSDLSEQFF
CDR3 DNA: TGTGCCAGCAGTCTCTCCGACTTAAGTGAGCAGTTCTTC

V gene: TRBV7-2
D gene: NA
clone size: NA
J gene: TRBJ2-4
CDR3 protein: CASSPYGLAKNIQYF
CDR3 DNA: TGTGCCAGCAGCCCCTACGGCTTAGCCAAAAACATTCAGTACTTC

V gene: TRBV27
D gene: NA
clone size: NA
J gene: TRBJ2-2
CDR3 protein: CASSSRQRNTGELFF
CDR3 DNA: TGTGCCAGCAGTTCCCGCCAGCGGAACACCGGGGAGCTGTTTTTT

V gene: TRBV18
D gene: NA
clone size: NA
J gene: TRBJ2-7
CDR3 protein: CASSPGERSHEQYF
CDR3 DNA: TGTGCCAGCTCACCCGGAGAACGGAGCCACGAGCAGTACTTC

V gene: TRBV28
D gene: NA
clone size: NA
J gene: TRBJ1-2
CDR3 protein: CASSSYPPGVTF
CDR3 DNA: TGTGCCAGCAGTTCGTACCCCCCAGGGGTCACCTTC

V gene: TRBV9
D gene: NA
clone size: NA
J gene: TRBJ1-2
CDR3 protein: CASSAAPGYGYTF
CDR3 DNA: TGTGCCAGCAGCGCCGCCCCGGGCTATGGCTACACCTTC

V gene: TRBV9
D gene: NA
clone size: NA
J gene: TRBJ1-6
CDR3 protein: CASSVGVVDSPLHF
CDR3 DNA: TGTGCCAGCAGCGTAGGGGTGGTTGATTCACCCCTCCACTTT

V gene: TRBV29-1
D gene: NA
clone size: NA
J gene: TRBJ1-1
CDR3 protein: CSVVGGEAFF
CDR3 DNA: TGCAGCGTTGTTGGGGGCGAAGCTTTCTTT

V gene: TRBV28
D gene: NA
clone size: NA
J gene: TRBJ1-2
CDR3 protein: CASREPGVGGYTF
CDR3 DNA: TGTGCCAGCAGAGAGCCAGGGGTTGGTGGCTACACCTTC

V gene: TRBV1
D gene: NA
clone size: NA
J gene: TRBJ1-5
CDR3 protein: CTSSQDGLRDGRPNSNQPQHF
CDR3 DNA: TGCACCAGCAGCCAAGACGGCCTCCGGGACGGAAGACCGAATAGCAATCAGCCCCAGCATTTT

V gene: TRBV11-3
D gene: NA
clone size: NA
J gene: TRBJ1-1
CDR3 protein: CASRRGTPKNTEAFF
CDR3 DNA: TGTGCCAGTAGACGGGGGACCCCCAAGAACACTGAAGCTTTCTTT

V gene: TRBV19
D gene: TRBD2
clone size: once
J gene: TRBJ2-3
CDR3 protein: CASSIGPSGGSRPDTQYF
CDR3 DNA: TGTGCCAGTAGTATTGGCCCTAGCGGGGGGAGCCGCCCCGATACGCAGTATTTT

V gene: TRBV5-1
D gene: NA
clone size: NA
J gene: TRBJ2-1
CDR3 protein: CASSPNRGSEQFF
CDR3 DNA: TGCGCCAGCAGCCCGAATCGGGGGAGTGAGCAGTTCTTC

V gene: TRBV12-3/TRBV12-4
D gene: NA
clone size: NA
J gene: TRBJ1-1
CDR3 protein: CASSPEWDTEAFF
CDR3 DNA: TGTGCCAGCAGTCCGGAGTGGGACACTGAAGCTTTCTTT

V gene: TRBV5-4
D gene: TRBD1
clone size: NA
J gene: TRBJ2-2
CDR3 protein: CASSLRQGATGELFF
CDR3 DNA: TGTGCCAGCAGCCTTCGACAGGGGGCCACCGGGGAGCTGTTTTTT

V gene: TRBV6-1
D gene: NA
clone size: NA
J gene: TRBJ2-3
CDR3 protein: CASSEGLRGTDTQYF
CDR3 DNA: TGTGCCAGCAGTGAAGGGCTCAGAGGGACAGATACGCAGTATTTT

V gene: TRBV7-9
D gene: NA
clone size: NA
J gene: TRBJ1-4
CDR3 protein: CASSPTWIGTNEKLFF
CDR3 DNA: TGTGCCAGCAGCCCTACCTGGATTGGAACTAATGAAAAACTGTTTTTT

V gene: TRBV7-2
D gene: NA
clone size: NA
J gene: TRBJ2-7
CDR3 protein: CASSSPFGTEVRSYEQYF
CDR3 DNA: TGTGCCAGCAGCTCACCCTTTGGCACTGAGGTCCGAAGCTACGAGCAGTACTTC

V gene: TRBV18
D gene: NA
clone size: NA
J gene: TRBJ2-3
CDR3 protein: CASSSGLRGTDTQYF
CDR3 DNA: TGTGCCAGCTCTTCGGGACTCCGGGGCACAGATACGCAGTATTTT

V gene: TRBV28
D gene: TRBD1
clone size: NA
J gene: TRBJ2-2
CDR3 protein: CASSSRRGTVFTGELFF
CDR3 DNA: TGTGCCAGCAGTTCCAGGAGAGGGACAGTTTTTACCGGGGAGCTGTTTTTT

V gene: TRBV5-1
D gene: TRBD2
clone size: NA
J gene: TRBJ2-1
CDR3 protein: CASHPAGGSNEQFF
CDR3 DNA: TGCGCCAGTCACCCAGCGGGAGGAAGTAATGAGCAGTTCTTC

V gene: TRBV25-1
D gene: NA
clone size: once
J gene: TRBJ2-3
CDR3 protein: CASSPNILPLTDTQYF
CDR3 DNA: TGTGCCAGCAGTCCTAACATACTCCCCCTCACAGATACGCAGTATTTT

V gene: TRBV6-2/TRBV6-3
D gene: NA
clone size: NA
J gene: TRBJ1-5
CDR3 protein: CASSDGGSLRPQHF
CDR3 DNA: TGTGCCAGCAGCGACGGGGGATCCCTGAGGCCCCAGCATTTT

V gene: TRBV3-1/TRBV3-2
D gene: NA
clone size: NA
J gene: TRBJ1-6
CDR3 protein: CASSQAGGAGNSPLHF
CDR3 DNA: TGTGCCAGCAGCCAAGCGGGGGGCGCGGGGAATTCACCCCTCCACTTT

V gene: TRBV11-3
D gene: TRBD2
clone size: once
J gene: TRBJ2-3
CDR3 protein: CASSLGGLAADTQYF
CDR3 DNA: TGTGCCAGCAGCTTAGGGGGACTAGCTGCAGATACGCAGTATTTT

V gene: TRBV3-1/TRBV3-2
D gene: NA
clone size: NA
J gene: TRBJ2-7
CDR3 protein: CASSPPDRGYEQYF
CDR3 DNA: TGTGCCAGCAGTCCACCCGACCGGGGGTACGAGCAGTACTTC

V gene: TRBV3-1/TRBV3-2
D gene: TRBD1
clone size: NA
J gene: TRBJ1-1
CDR3 protein: CASRWGQGLTEAFF
CDR3 DNA: TGTGCCAGCAGGTGGGGACAGGGATTGACTGAAGCTTTCTTT

V gene: TRBV5-4
D gene: NA
clone size: NA
J gene: TRBJ2-3
CDR3 protein: CASSRWEEPYTQYF
CDR3 DNA: TGTGCCAGCAGCCGTTGGGAGGAGCCCTATACGCAGTATTTT

V gene: TRBV6-5
D gene: TRBD1
clone size: NA
J gene: TRBJ1-5
CDR3 protein: CASTREGARDPQHF
CDR3 DNA: TGTGCCAGCACGCGCGAGGGGGCGCGGGATCCCCAGCATTTT

V gene: TRBV27
D gene: NA
clone size: NA
J gene: TRBJ1-2
CDR3 protein: CASRRKDYYGYTF
CDR3 DNA: TGTGCCAGCAGGAGGAAGGATTACTATGGCTACACCTTC

V gene: TRBV10-2
D gene: TRBD2
clone size: once
J gene: TRBJ2-2
CDR3 protein: CAIHEPSSGGATGELFF
CDR3 DNA: TGCGCCATCCACGAACCATCTAGCGGGGGGGCCACCGGGGAGCTGTTTTTT